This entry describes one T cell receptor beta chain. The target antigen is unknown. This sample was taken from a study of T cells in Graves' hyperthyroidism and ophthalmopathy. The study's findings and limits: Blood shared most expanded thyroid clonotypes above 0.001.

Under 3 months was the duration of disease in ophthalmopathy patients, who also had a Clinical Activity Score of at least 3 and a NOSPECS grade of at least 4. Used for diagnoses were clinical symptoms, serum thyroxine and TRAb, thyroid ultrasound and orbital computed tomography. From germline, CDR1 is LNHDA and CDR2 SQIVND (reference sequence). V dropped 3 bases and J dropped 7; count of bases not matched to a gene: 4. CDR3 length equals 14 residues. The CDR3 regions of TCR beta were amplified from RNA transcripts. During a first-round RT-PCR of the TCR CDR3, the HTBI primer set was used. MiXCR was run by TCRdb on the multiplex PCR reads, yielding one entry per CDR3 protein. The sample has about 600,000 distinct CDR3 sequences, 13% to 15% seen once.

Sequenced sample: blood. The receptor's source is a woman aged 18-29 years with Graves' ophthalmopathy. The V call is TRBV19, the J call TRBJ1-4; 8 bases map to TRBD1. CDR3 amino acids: CASSIQGASEKLFF. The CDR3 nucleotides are TGTGCCAGTAGTATTCAGGGGGCGAGTGAAAAACTGTTTTTT.